These T cell receptor beta chains were read from a single sample in a study of shared clonotypes between healthy human individuals. Assay: immunoSEQ multiplex PCR; the TCRdb copy retains only in-frame clones and omits some. The sample consists of around 940,000 clones, approximately 76% of them appearing once. The sequenced material came from memory CD4+ T cells sorted from blood. These receptors were taken from a man between 18 and 35 years old in good health. CDR3s include the opening cysteine and the closing phenylalanine or tryptophan. The order of the fields is clone size, V gene, D gene, CDR3 length, J gene, CDR3 protein, CDR3 DNA. D genes are given only for firm matches. Where a row states a size, it is once, few, many or the class of an expanded clone; other rows omit it.

>-|TRBV29-1|TRBD1|13|TRBJ2-5
CSAEGARGLTQYF
TGCAGCGCCGAGGGGGCCAGGGGGCTAACCCAGTACTTC
>-|TRBV21-1|-|16|TRBJ2-3
CASSEPSGGRTDTQYF
TGTGCCAGCAGCGAACCCTCAGGGGGCCGCACAGATACGCAGTATTTT
>-|TRBV27|-|14|TRBJ1-2
CASKRDTGPYGYTF
TGTGCCAGCAAAAGGGACACGGGGCCCTATGGCTACACCTTC
>-|TRBV14|TRBD2|17|TRBJ2-5
CASSQRPGLAEQETQYF
TGTGCCAGCAGCCAACGTCCCGGACTAGCGGAGCAAGAGACCCAGTACTTC
>-|TRBV6-5|TRBD1|13|TRBJ2-7
CASRTGQSYEQYF
TGTGCCAGCAGGACGGGACAGAGCTACGAGCAGTACTTC
>once|TRBV30|TRBD1|13|TRBJ2-7
CAWSKGQGYEQYF
TGTGCCTGGAGCAAGGGACAGGGCTACGAGCAGTACTTC
>once|TRBV6-6|TRBD1|14|TRBJ1-4
CASSWDSTTEKLFF
TGTGCCAGCAGTTGGGACAGTACTACTGAAAAACTGTTTTTT
>-|TRBV6-4|-|14|TRBJ2-2
CASSPSANTGELFF
TGTGCCAGCAGTCCTAGCGCCAACACCGGGGAGCTGTTTTTT
>-|TRBV5-1|TRBD1|14|TRBJ2-5
CASSVSRGRETQYF
TGCGCCAGCAGCGTATCCAGGGGGCGGGAGACCCAGTACTTC
>-|TRBV19|-|16|TRBJ2-3
CASSIGNTGMRDTQYF
TGTGCCAGTAGTATAGGCAATACAGGGATGCGGGATACGCAGTATTTT
>-|TRBV28|TRBD1|16|TRBJ1-5
CASSPTGTGNNQPQHF
TGTGCCAGCAGCCCTACCGGGACAGGGAACAATCAGCCCCAGCATTTT
>-|TRBV30|-|12|TRBJ1-2
CAWRLKRYGYTF
TGTGCCTGGAGGTTAAAGAGATATGGCTACACCTTC
>-|TRBV16|TRBD2|18|TRBJ2-7
CASSQSLSGGGITYEQYF
TGTGCCAGCAGCCAATCGTTAAGTGGCGGGGGGATAACCTACGAGCAGTACTTC
>once|TRBV5-6|-|17|TRBJ1-1
CASSQQGRAEVNTEAFF
TGTGCCAGCAGCCAACAGGGTAGGGCGGAGGTGAACACTGAAGCTTTCTTT
>-|TRBV5-1|-|14|TRBJ2-2
CASSLVHNTGELFF
TGCGCCAGCAGCTTAGTCCATAACACCGGGGAGCTGTTTTTT
>few|TRBV5-1|-|14|TRBJ2-5
CASSEGGLGETQYF
TGCGCCAGCAGCGAAGGAGGGTTGGGAGAGACCCAGTACTTC
>-|TRBV6-6|-|15|TRBJ1-5
CATRRGADSNQPQHF
TGTGCCACTCGAAGGGGGGCGGATAGCAATCAGCCCCAGCATTTT
>-|TRBV7-2|TRBD2|15|TRBJ2-3
CASSLGGTSTDTQYF
TGTGCCAGCAGCTTAGGGGGGACTAGTACAGATACGCAGTATTTT
>-|TRBV10-3|-|16|TRBJ2-1
CASSRGFPSSYNEQFF
TGTGCCAGCAGCAGGGGCTTTCCAAGCTCCTACAATGAGCAGTTCTTC
>-|TRBV5-1|TRBD2|16|TRBJ2-3
CASSLGAGGPTDTQYF
TGCGCCAGCAGCTTAGGAGCGGGGGGGCCCACAGATACGCAGTATTTT
>-|TRBV2|TRBD2|15|TRBJ2-7
CASIHGTSGSYEQYF
TGTGCCAGCATTCACGGGACTAGCGGCTCCTACGAGCAGTACTTC
>-|TRBV7-2|-|14|TRBJ1-2
CASSLPYSPYGYTF
TGTGCCAGCAGCCTACCCTACAGCCCTTATGGCTACACCTTC
>-|TRBV5-1|-|14|TRBJ1-1
CASSLVAGTIEAFF
TGCGCCAGCAGCTTGGTAGCAGGGACCATTGAAGCTTTCTTT
>-|TRBV30|-|14|TRBJ2-1
CAWSVGRVGDEQFF
TGTGCCTGGAGTGTTGGCAGGGTAGGGGATGAGCAGTTCTTC
>-|TRBV27|-|14|TRBJ2-1
CASSLSTAYNEQFF
TGTGCCAGCAGTTTATCCACGGCCTACAATGAGCAGTTCTTC
>-|TRBV10-2|-|13|TRBJ2-5
CASRPGVQETQYF
TGCGCCAGCAGACCCGGGGTTCAAGAGACCCAGTACTTC
>few|TRBV7-2|TRBD1|14|TRBJ2-7
CASSLDRGPYEQYF
TGTGCCAGCAGCTTAGACAGGGGCCCCTACGAGCAGTACTTC
>few|TRBV6-6|TRBD1|13|TRBJ1-2
CASTGQSSSGYTF
TGTGCCAGCACGGGACAGTCCTCTTCTGGCTACACCTTC
>-|TRBV4-1|TRBD1|16|TRBJ2-7
CASSRTTGTDSYEQYF
TGCGCCAGCAGCCGAACGACAGGGACCGACTCCTACGAGCAGTACTTC
>once|TRBV5-1|-|13|TRBJ2-7
CASSLSKGNEQYF
TGCGCCAGCAGCTTGAGTAAGGGTAACGAGCAGTACTTC
>few|TRBV9|-|15|TRBJ1-5
CASSVTGQSNQPQHF
TGTGCCAGCAGCGTAACTGGTCAGAGCAATCAGCCCCAGCATTTT